Following are 13 T cell receptor beta chains from one sample sequenced in a study of blood T cell repertoires in COVID-19. Here immunoSEQ multiplex PCR was the method, and the copy in TCRdb shows in-frame clones only, minus some. The sample includes around 150,000 clones, approximately 80% seen only once; the top ten take 8.4%. The sample comprised peripheral blood. The receptors were gathered from a woman aged 55-75 years with active or convalescent COVID-19.

This rearrangement joins TRBV20-1 to TRBJ2-1; 11 positions agree with TRBD1. Germline-derived CDR1 and CDR2 are DFQATT and SNEGSKA (reference sequence). V lost 3 bases and J lost 7; bases outside the gene matches: 8. CDR3 size: 15 residues. The CDR3 spells CSASSGQGAANEQFF. The CDR3 DNA is TGCAGTGCTAGTAGCGGACAGGGGGCCGCGAATGAGCAGTTCTTC.

The chain couples TRBV10-1 to TRBJ2-1; TRBD1 aligns across 7 bases. V dropped 5 bases and J dropped 8; count of bases not matched to a gene: 9. Germline V gives CDR1 WNHNN, CDR2 SYGVQD (reference sequence). This CDR3 contains 14 residues. CDR3 bases: TGCGCCAGCAGTAAATACCGGGACAGTTATGAGCAGTTCTTC. Translation: CASSKYRDSYEQFF.

The J gene is TRBJ2-5, the V gene TRBV5-1, with 11 bases fitting TRBD2. V was clipped by 4 bases and J by 5 bases; unmatched bases: 10. This CDR3 has 16 amino acids. Germline lookup yields CDR1 SGHRS and CDR2 YFSETQ. CDR3: CASSLQPSGGQETQYF. DNA of the CDR3: TGCGCCAGCAGCCTCCAACCTAGCGGGGGGCAGGAGACCCAGTACTTC.

The rearrangement joins TRBV9 to TRBJ2-3; D perhaps matches TRBD2 (5 bases). Germline CDR1 SGDLS, CDR2 YYNGEE. V was clipped by 3 bases and J by 9 bases, with 8 bases between them. The CDR3 length is 11 residues. CDR3 protein: CASSGGRTQYF. Here the CDR3 DNA reads TGTGCCAGCAGCGGAGGGCGGACGCAGTATTTT.

The rearrangement uses TRBV5-1 and TRBJ1-4; no clear D. This CDR3 comprises 18 residues. The V gene lost 1 base and the J gene lost 3 bases, with 19 bases spanning the gap. Germline assignment: CDR1 SGHRS and CDR2 YFSETQ. CDR3 residues: CASSLSPLPQSSNEKLFF. The CDR3 DNA reads as TGCGCCAGCAGCTTGTCCCCCCTCCCACAGAGCTCTAATGAAAAACTGTTTTTT. Full variable domain (remainder filled in from reference TRBV5-1 and TRBJ1-4): KAGVTQTPRYLIKTRGQQVTLSCSPISGHRSVSWYQQTPGQGLQFLFEYFSETQRNKGNFPGRFSGRQFSNSRSEMNVSTLELGDSALYLCASSLSPLPQSSNEKLFFGSGTQLSVL.

CDR3 nucleotides: TGTGCCAGCAGAACCGGACAGTTGTCAACTAATGAAAAACTGTTTTTT. Residues: CASRTGQLSTNEKLFF. The chain couples TRBV2 to TRBJ1-4; D possibly corresponds to TRBD1 (6 bases). The CDR3 contains 16 residues. Germline V gene data show CDR1 as SNHLY and CDR2 as FYNNEI. The V gene lost 6 bases and the J gene lost 0 bases, with 14 bases spanning the gap.

The chain carries TRBV6-1 and TRBJ2-7; D gene unclear. Trimming took off 1 base at V and 0 bases at J, with 13 bases between the two ends. The CDR3 totals 16 residues. Germline V CDR1 and CDR2: MNHNS, SASEGT. In DNA form, the CDR3 reads TGTGCCAGCAGTGAAGAAAGTTGGGCAGCCTCCTACGAGCAGTACGTC. This codes for CASSEESWAASYEQYV.

The chain carries TRBV28 and TRBJ2-5, with a tentative D call TRBD2 (6 bases). V was pared by 6 bases and J by 10 bases, with 18 bases between. CDR1 is MDHEN and CDR2 is SYDVKM in the germline V gene. CDR3 size: 13 residues. This CDR3 reads CASSARTIRSQYF. Here the CDR3 DNA reads TGTGCCAGCAGCGCACGGACTATCCGGAGCCAGTACTTC.

This chain connects TRBV24-1 to TRBJ2-7; D gene ambiguous. The CDR3 contains 14 residues. The V end lost 5 bases, the J end lost 2 bases, and 12 bases lay between the germline ends. Germline V CDR1 and CDR2: KGHDR, SFDVKD. The chain's CDR3 is CATSVHAGPYEQYV. DNA for the CDR3: TGTGCCACCAGTGTCCACGCCGGTCCCTACGAGCAGTACGTC.

The rearrangement links TRBV19 to TRBJ2-7; 8 bases match TRBD1. This CDR3 is built from 14 residues. The V segment lost 5 bases and the J segment 3 bases; nucleotides outside the gene matches: 6. Germline V CDR1 and CDR2: LNHDA, SQIVND (reference sequence). The CDR3 DNA is TGTGCCAGTAGTCTGGCAGGGGGCCTCTACGAGCAGTACTTC. It is translated as CASSLAGGLYEQYF.

V and J are TRBV2 and TRBJ2-3, with 9 bases identical to TRBD1. Germline-derived CDR1 and CDR2 are SNHLY and FYNNEI. V trimming: 8 bases; J trimming: 2 bases; junction bases outside the gene matches: 8. The CDR3 covers 15 residues. The CDR3 nucleotides read TGTGCCAGCGGGGGTGGGACAGGGTTCACAGATACGCAGTATTTT. Protein sequence: CASGGGTGFTDTQYF.

This clone was found once. This sequence joins TRBV7-9 and TRBJ1-1; a weak D match, TRBD1 (5 bases). The V end lost 2 bases, the J end lost 11 bases, and 15 bases lay between the germline ends. The V gene's germline CDR1 is SEHNR and CDR2 FQNEAQ (reference sequence). The CDR3 sequence is 13 residues long. In nucleotides, the CDR3 is TGTGCCAGCAGCTTATCCGGACGGCGGGGGGCTTTCTTT. It translates to CASSLSGRRGAFF.

The chain has TRBV28 and TRBJ1-5, with D possibly matching TRBD1 (6 bases). CDR3 length: 16 residues. Germline V lookup: CDR1 MDHEN, CDR2 SYDVKM. Trimming left V 6 bases short and J 0 bases short, with 15 bases between. CDR3 bases: TGTGCCAGCAGCCCGGACAGAGGAAATAGCAATCAGCCCCAGCATTTT. Its protein product is CASSPDRGNSNQPQHF.